The source of this T cell receptor beta chain is a study of blood T cell repertoires in COVID-19. About the research overall: Material from acute and convalescent COVID-19 was sourced from the United States, Italy and Spain.

CDR3 size: 17 residues. Germline-derived CDR1 and CDR2 are SNHLY and FYNNEI. With 3 bases removed from V and 2 bases from J, the gap between germline ends came to 20 bases. The authors' processing: How many nucleated cells were present was estimated from reference gene primer amplification. Clones were sequenced by immunoSEQ multiplex PCR, and TCRdb holds only the in-frame ones, with some missing. That table furnishes V, J and clone size, whereas the DNA furnished D and trimming. The sample records 70,000 to 100,000 clones, around 84% being singletons. The sequenced material came from peripheral blood. This receptor was taken from a human donor in a cohort sampled during active COVID-19. This chain links TRBV2 with TRBJ2-7; weak D call: TRBD2 (6 bases). The CDR3 here is CASSEESGQTRPYEQYF. The CDR3 coding sequence is TGTGCCAGCAGTGAGGAAAGCGGGCAAACCCGCCCCTACGAGCAGTACTTC.